The present TCR beta chain was sequenced within a study of blood T cells in healthy people across ages. Across the whole study: About one barcoded TCR beta cDNA was captured per two T cells. Study conclusions and caveats: There was a strong correlation between TCR beta diversity and naive T cell percentage.

V dropped 1 base and J dropped 1; count of bases not matched to a gene: 3. CDR3 length: 16 residues. From germline, CDR1 is LNHNV and CDR2 YYDKDF (reference sequence). It was with a sample-barcoded 5' primer and a J-beta primer mix that a second PCR of about 6 to 12 cycles was run. In TCRdb, the 5' RACE reads were re-called with MiXCR into one record per CDR3 protein. This table holds around 620,000 distinct CDR3 sequences, approximately 27% found once. As concerns this clonotype: Its antigen is as yet unknown.

The chain joins TRBV15 to TRBJ2-1, with 8 nucleotides matching TRBD1. Sequencing input: blood. The source of this sequence is an older woman in good health. The CDR3 reads CATSRGGQASYNEQFF. CDR3 nucleotides: TGTGCCACCAGCAGAGGGGGACAGGCTTCCTACAATGAGCAGTTCTTC.